What follows describes a single T cell receptor (beta chain). Its antigen is not identified. The record originates from a study of T cells after yellow fever vaccination. The TCR cDNA carried a universal primer site and UMIs from 5'RACE template switching. TCRdb reprocessed the 5' RACE reads via MiXCR and lists one record per CDR3 protein. Among some 300,000 distinct CDR3 sequences listed, 9.5% to 12% were seen once. Study conclusions and caveats: A large majority of primary-vaccination clones showed up again after the booster (about 96% CD4, 75% to 90% CD8).

V shed 5 bases and J shed 5 bases, with 11 bases lying between them. CDR3 length equals 13 residues. The germline CDR1 and CDR2 sequences are SGHTA and FQGTGA. This TCR was sampled from a man aged 18 to 29 who received the YFV17D yellow fever vaccine. The chain uses TRBV7-3 and TRBJ2-3; D is undetermined. This sample comprised CD4+ T cells sorted from PBMCs, obtained 45 days after the yellow fever booster vaccination. The CDR3 region has the DNA TGTGCCAGCAGCCCCGGAGCTGGAGATACGCAGTATTTT. Amino acids: CASSPGAGDTQYF.